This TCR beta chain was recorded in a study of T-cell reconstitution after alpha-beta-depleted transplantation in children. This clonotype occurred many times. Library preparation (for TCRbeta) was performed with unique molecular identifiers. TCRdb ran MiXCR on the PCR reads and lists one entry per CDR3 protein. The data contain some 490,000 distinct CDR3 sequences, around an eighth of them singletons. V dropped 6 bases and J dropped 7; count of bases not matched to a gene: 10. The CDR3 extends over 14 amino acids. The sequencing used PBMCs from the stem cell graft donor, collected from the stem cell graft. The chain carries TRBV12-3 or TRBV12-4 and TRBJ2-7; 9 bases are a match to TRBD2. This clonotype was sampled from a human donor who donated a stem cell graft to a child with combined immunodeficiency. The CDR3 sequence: CASRASGTVREQYF. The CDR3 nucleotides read TGTGCCAGCAGGGCTAGCGGGACCGTCCGAGAGCAGTACTTC.